This T cell receptor (beta chain) comes out of a study of response to subunit inactivated influenza vaccine. TCRdb independently ran MiXCR on the RT-PCR reads; one entry per CDR3 protein. Here the sample spans 450,000 to 600,000 distinct CDR3 sequences, 15% to 20% being singletons. Regarding the study as a whole: There was a suggestion from the authors that each seasonal influenza vaccination recruits few new T cells.

CDR3 size: 13 residues. The V segment lost 0 bases and the J segment 2 bases; nucleotides outside the gene matches: 1. The germline CDR1 and CDR2 sequences are GTSNPN and SVGIG (reference sequence). Only a few counts were recorded for this clonotype. Its matching antigen is unknown. This specimen consisted of CD4+ T cells sorted from PBMCs, obtained less than 30 months after vaccination. The chain has TRBV30 and TRBJ2-7, with 7 bases aligning to TRBD1. The clonotype originates from a man aged 50-75 years who received an inactivated influenza vaccine. The CDR3 bases are TGTGCCTGGAGTGTTGGGACAGCCTACGAGCAGTACTTC. Protein sequence: CAWSVGTAYEQYF.